What follows are 14 T cell receptor beta chains derived from one specimen sequenced in a study of T cells in Graves' hyperthyroidism and ophthalmopathy. RNA transcripts yielded amplified TCR beta CDR3 regions. First-round RT-PCR targeting the TCR CDR3 was performed with the HTBI primer set. TCRdb reprocessed the multiplex PCR reads via MiXCR and lists one record per CDR3 protein. The sample includes about 420,000 distinct CDR3 sequences, roughly 13% of them seen just once. Sequences were obtained from blood. The receptors come from a woman aged 18-35 years with Graves' hyperthyroidism.

This clonotype showed up many times. The chain links TRBV12-3 or TRBV12-4 to TRBJ2-7; no definite D call. CDR3 length: 15 amino acids. The V and J ends lost 4 bases and 4 bases respectively, with 17 bases between them. The CDR3 is CASSSRARTGYEQYF. The CDR3 DNA follows: TGTGCCAGCAGTTCCCGAGCACGAACCGGTTACGAGCAGTACTTC.

There are many counts of this clonotype. The V call is TRBV20-1, the J call TRBJ2-7; the match to TRBD1 covers 9 bases. V lost 6 bases, J lost 7 bases, and 13 bases stayed unmatched. The CDR3 covers 14 residues. Germline V gives CDR1 DFQATT, CDR2 SNEGSKA (reference sequence). CDR3 amino acids: CSAPDRGDRGEQYF. CDR3 DNA sequence: TGCAGTGCGCCCGACAGGGGGGATCGAGGGGAGCAGTACTTC.

This clonotype was counted at least ten times. This rearrangement joins TRBV20-1 to TRBJ1-1; no definite D call. Deletions cut 5 bases from V and 3 bases from J, with 16 bases between. There are 14 residues in the CDR3. Germline loops: CDR1 DFQATT, CDR2 SNEGSKA (reference sequence). CDR3 DNA sequence: TGCAGTGCTCAAGGGATTGGATGGGACACTGAAGCTTTCTTT. Its protein is CSAQGIGWDTEAFF.

This clonotype has ten or more counts. This chain uses TRBV27 with TRBJ2-3, with 9 bases identical to TRBD2. The trim removed 4 bases at V and 0 bases at J, leaving 5 bases unmatched. The CDR3 is 16 residues long. In germline, CDR1 is MNHEY, CDR2 SMNVEV (reference sequence). The CDR3 coding sequence is TGTGCCAGCAGTTCCTTAGCGGGAGAGAGCACAGATACGCAGTATTTT. Translating it yields CASSSLAGESTDTQYF.

This chain's CDR3 is CAISAHRGKSYEQYF. CDR3 DNA: TGTGCCATCAGTGCCCACAGGGGTAAGTCCTACGAGCAGTACTTC. The rearrangement uses TRBV10-3 and TRBJ2-7, with 7 bases matching TRBD1. Germline V gives CDR1 ENHRY, CDR2 SYGVKD. The CDR3 runs 15 residues. With 4 bases clipped from V and 1 base from J, the junction kept 7 bases outside the gene matches.

Only a few counts were recorded for this clonotype. It may be a read error: a sequence one base away is much more abundant. This rearrangement joins TRBV6-2 or TRBV6-3 to TRBJ2-7; D is possibly TRBD2 (5 bases). The CDR3 contains 15 residues. The germline V gene has CDR1 MNHEY and CDR2 SVGEGT. The V end was cut by 6 bases, the J end by 0 bases, with 15 bases between. The DNA for the CDR3 is TGTGCCAGCAGAGTCAACCTAGGGAGCTCCTACGAGCAGTACTTC. It is translated as CASRVNLGSSYEQYF.

The rearrangement links TRBV30 to TRBJ1-1, with 9 bases identical to TRBD1. V shed 7 bases and J 4 bases; nucleotides not matched to a gene: 4. The CDR3 is 12 amino acids. Germline CDR1 GTSNPN, CDR2 SVGIG (reference sequence). CDR3 bases: TGTGCCTTGACAGGGGGTTTCACTGAAGCTTTCTTT. Amino acid sequence: CALTGGFTEAFF.

This clonotype has a count of ten or more. The chain joins TRBV12-3 or TRBV12-4 to TRBJ2-7; no clear D. CDR3 length: 13 amino acids. The V end was cut by 5 bases, the J end by 7 bases, with 15 bases between. The CDR3 region has the DNA TGTGCCAGCAGTCCCGGGCTTTACGGGGAGCAGTACTTC. Translation gives CASSPGLYGEQYF.

This clonotype was seen repeatedly, ten times or more. The gene calls are TRBV12-3 or TRBV12-4 and TRBJ1-5; 7 bases match TRBD1. Unmatched junction bases numbered 5, after V lost 6 bases and J lost 6 bases. The CDR3 is 13 residues long. The CDR3 DNA reads TGTGCCAGCAGCCCACAGGGGAGTCAGCCCCAGCATTTT. Amino acids: CASSPQGSQPQHF.

This clonotype was detected ten times or more. The chain couples TRBV12-3 or TRBV12-4 to TRBJ1-1; 9 bases are a match to TRBD1. V lost 3 bases to trimming and J lost 4 bases; unmatched junction nucleotides: 6. The CDR3 spans 15 residues. CDR3 protein: CASSFHRGRGTEAFF. CDR3 nucleotide sequence: TGTGCCAGCAGTTTTCACAGGGGGCGCGGCACTGAAGCTTTCTTT.

The rearrangement joins TRBV27 to TRBJ2-1, with 7 positions matching TRBD1. CDR3 length equals 15 residues. The junction had 7 bases not matched to a gene; V was cut back by 5 bases and J by 3 bases. Germline V gene sequence: CDR1 MNHEY, CDR2 SMNVEV (reference sequence). The CDR3 DNA follows: TGTGCCAGCAGTCCAACCCGGGACAGCTACAATGAGCAGTTCTTC. Protein product: CASSPTRDSYNEQFF.

The chain recombines TRBV19 with TRBJ1-1, with D possibly being TRBD1 (5 bases). The CDR3 consists of 14 residues. The germline V and J ends were trimmed by 3 bases and 5 bases, with 13 bases remaining between them. Germline CDR1 LNHDA, CDR2 SQIVND (reference sequence). The CDR3 loop is CASSIWGRETEAFF. CDR3 DNA: TGTGCCAGTAGTATTTGGGGACGCGAGACTGAAGCTTTCTTT.

This clonotype was counted a few times. The chain couples TRBV5-1 to TRBJ2-7; 16 positions match TRBD2. This CDR3 is 18 amino acids long. The germline V gene has CDR1 SGHRS and CDR2 YFSETQ. V shed 4 bases, J shed 3 bases, and the junction held 10 bases outside the gene matches. CDR3 DNA: TGCGCCAGCAGCCTGACCGGGACTAGCGGGAGGGCCTTCTACGAGCAGTACTTC. Translation gives CASSLTGTSGRAFYEQYF.

This clonotype was detected ten times or more. CDR3: CASSTHGVGMNTEAFF. The DNA of the CDR3 is TGTGCCAGCAGTACACATGGAGTGGGCATGAACACTGAAGCTTTCTTT. The rearrangement links TRBV28 to TRBJ1-1; D unclear. The V gene lost 5 bases and the J gene lost 0 bases, with 16 bases spanning the gap. CDR3 length equals 16 residues. Germline values: CDR1 MDHEN, CDR2 SYDVKM.